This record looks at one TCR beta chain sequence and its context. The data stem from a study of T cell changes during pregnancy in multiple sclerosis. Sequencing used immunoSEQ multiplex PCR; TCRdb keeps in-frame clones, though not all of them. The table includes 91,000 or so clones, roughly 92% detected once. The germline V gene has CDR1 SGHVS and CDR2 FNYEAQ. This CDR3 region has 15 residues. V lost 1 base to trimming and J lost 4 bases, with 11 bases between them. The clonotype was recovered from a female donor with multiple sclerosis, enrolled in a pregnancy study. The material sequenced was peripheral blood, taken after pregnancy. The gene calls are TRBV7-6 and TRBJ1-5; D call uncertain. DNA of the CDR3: TGTGCCAGCAGCTTAGTGGCGGGAATGAATCAGCCCCAGCATTTT. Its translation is CASSLVAGMNQPQHF.